The clone carrying this T cell receptor (beta chain) was seen a few times. Clones were read by immunoSEQ multiplex PCR, and TCRdb kept only the in-frame ones, dropping some. Here the sample spans some 300,000 clones, roughly 89% being singletons. This specimen belongs to a study of blood T cell repertoires in COVID-19. Study information: Researchers got acute and convalescent COVID-19 samples from the United States, Italy and Spain. T cells, B-cell-depleted T cells, or PBMCs supplied cDNA or gDNA.

V lost 1 base to trimming and J lost 7 bases, with 14 bases between them. The CDR3 is made up of 13 amino acids. Per germline, CDR1 GTSNPN and CDR2 SVGIG (reference sequence). Seattle researchers signed up patients amid active infection and tracked them longitudinally. Sequencing was done on a sample of peripheral blood. This clonotype was sampled from a woman aged 25-40 years with COVID-19, enrolled during active disease. The chain carries TRBV30 and TRBJ2-7; D not certain. CDR3 residues: CAWSESGFGEQYF. CDR3 sequence (DNA): TGTGCCTGGAGTGAGTCCGGGTTTGGTGAGCAGTACTTC.